This T cell receptor beta chain is from a study of T cells after yellow fever vaccination. Findings and limits, study-wide: The bulk population could contribute abundant contaminating clonotypes to FACS-sorted repertoires. The study re-detected most primary-vaccination clones after the booster (96% CD4, roughly 91% CD8).

TCR cDNA, made by 5'RACE template switching, carried an added universal primer site and UMIs. From the 5' RACE reads, TCRdb called clonotypes with MiXCR, one entry per CDR3 protein. The sample has about 130,000 distinct CDR3 sequences; 8% to 10% are singletons. About this clonotype itself: Its antigen remains unidentified.

Sequences were derived from CD8+ T cells sorted from PBMCs, sampled on the day of the yellow fever booster vaccination. The receptor was derived from a man between 18 and 35 years old who received the YFV17D yellow fever vaccine.

Written as DNA, the CDR3 is TGTGCCAGCAGCTTAGTTCAGGGGACCTATGGCTACACCTTC. Protein product: CASSLVQGTYGYTF. This rearrangement joins TRBV7-8 to TRBJ1-2, with D perhaps TRBD1 (6 bases). The CDR3 runs to 14 residues. V was trimmed by 1 base and J by 4 bases, leaving 10 bases between them. Germline V lookup: CDR1 SGHVS, CDR2 FQNEAQ. The entire variable domain, with the rest obtained from reference TRBV7-8 and TRBJ1-2, is as follows: GAGVSQSPRYKVAKRGQDVALRCDPISGHVSLFWYQQALGQGPEFLTYFQNEAQLDKSGLPSDRFFAERPEGSVSTLKIQRTQQEDSAVYLCASSLVQGTYGYTFGSGTRLTVV.